The 17 T cell receptor beta chains below were found in one sample sequenced in a study of PD-1 blockade in classical Hodgkin lymphoma. Assay used: immunoSEQ multiplex PCR; TCRdb lists only in-frame clones, some missing. The table has tens of thousands of clones, more than 75% seen once; the top ten hold 15% to 20%. Time point reported: cycle 4 day 1 (C4D1), after 5 to 7 weeks of nivolumab. There was relapse after autologous stem cell transplantation in every patient, and there was variation in brentuximab vedotin exposure. Sample: peripheral blood mononuclear cells (PBMCs), taken before the fourth cycle of nivolumab. Source of these receptors: a human donor with classical Hodgkin lymphoma.

V and J are TRBV5-6 and TRBJ2-6; D is unclear. The CDR3 contains 16 residues. The V gene lost 1 base and the J gene lost 0 bases, with 8 bases spanning the gap. Germline V CDR1 and CDR2: SGHDT, YYEEEE. CDR3 protein: CASSLTFLSGANVLTF. The DNA of the CDR3 is TGTGCCAGCAGCTTGACGTTTCTCTCTGGGGCCAACGTCCTGACTTTC.

J is TRBJ1-1 and V is TRBV18; unclear D gene. There are 14 residues in the CDR3. Germline CDR1 reads KGHSH; CDR2 reads LQKENI. The V end lost 1 base, the J end lost 11 bases, and 17 bases lay between the germline ends. The CDR3 is CASSPRMGDVIAFF. CDR3 in DNA: TGTGCCAGCTCACCACGTATGGGTGACGTGATTGCTTTCTTT.

This clone was counted a single time. The chain carries TRBV2 and TRBJ2-5; TRBD1 agrees at 8 bases. In germline, CDR1 is SNHLY, CDR2 FYNNEI. V was pared by 10 bases and J by 4 bases, with 2 bases of the junction left unmatched. The CDR3 is 11 residues long. CDR3 bases: TGTGCCACCAGGGGGCCAGAGACCCAGTACTTC. Amino acid sequence: CATRGPETQYF. Variable domain in full (rest from reference TRBV2 and TRBJ2-5): EPEVTQTPSHQVTQMGQEVILRCVPISNHLYFYWYRQILGQKVEFLVSFYNNEISEKSEIFDDQFSVERPDGSNFTLKIRSTKLEDSAMYFCATRGPETQYFGPGTRLLVL.

The chain uses TRBV9 and TRBJ2-7, with a tentative D call TRBD1 (6 bases). The CDR3 sequence is 16 residues long. Germline CDR1 is SGDLS and CDR2 is YYNGEE. V was pared by 4 bases and J by 2 bases, with 19 bases between. This chain's CDR3 is CASSPSLGGSAYEQYF. As DNA, the CDR3 is TGTGCCAGCAGCCCCTCTCTAGGGGGATCGGCCTACGAGCAGTACTTC.

In its sample, this clone was seen a few times. This sequence joins TRBV11-2 and TRBJ2-3, with D possibly TRBD1 on 6 matching bases. The germline CDR1 and CDR2 sequences are SGHAT and FQNNGV. With 4 bases removed from V and 11 bases from J, the gap between germline ends came to 19 bases. The CDR3 extends over 14 amino acids. The CDR3 DNA sequence: TGTGCCAGCAGCTCGGGACACAGCTTAGGGGGGCAGTATTTT. This sequence encodes CASSSGHSLGGQYF. Full variable domain (missing parts from reference TRBV11-2 and TRBJ2-3): EAGVAQSPRYKIIEKRQSVAFWCNPISGHATLYWYQQILGQGPKLLIQFQNNGVVDDSQLPKDRFSAERLKGVDSTLKIQPAKLEDSAVYLCASSSGHSLGGQYFGPGTRLTVL.

The V call is TRBV7-2, the J call TRBJ1-6; D remains ambiguous. Between the trimmed V and J ends, which lost 2 bases and 8 bases, there was a span of 10 bases. The CDR3 sequence is 14 residues long. The germline gives CDR1 SGHTA, CDR2 FQGNSA. CDR3 amino acids: CASSLNAGDSPLHF. CDR3 in DNA: TGTGCCAGCAGCTTAAACGCTGGGGATTCACCCCTCCACTTT.

This chain joins TRBV7-3 and TRBJ1-3; tentative D call: TRBD1 (6 bases). V was trimmed by 6 bases and J by 4 bases, leaving 13 bases between them. The germline V gene has CDR1 SGHTA and CDR2 FQGTGA. The CDR3 spans 14 residues. As DNA, the CDR3 is TGTGCCAGCAGTCTAGGGGGGAACGGAAACACCATATATTTT. Its protein is CASSLGGNGNTIYF.

The table lists this clone with a count of one. The V and J genes are TRBV9 and TRBJ1-4, with TRBD1 identical over 7 bases. The CDR3 spans 15 residues. Per the germline V gene, CDR1 is SGDLS and CDR2 is YYNGEE. The ends lost 2 bases at V and 2 bases at J; junction bases unmatched: 3. CDR3 sequence (DNA): TGTGCCAGCAGCGTGACAGGGTTCACTAATGAAAAACTGTTTTTT. Residues: CASSVTGFTNEKLFF.

The rearrangement uses TRBV11-3 and TRBJ1-1, with 7 bases aligning to TRBD1. Germline V gene sequence: CDR1 SGHNT, CDR2 YENEEA. The CDR3 is 13 residues long. J was trimmed by 5 bases and V by 2 bases; bases with no gene match: 2. The CDR3 spells CASSLSGGTEAFF. CDR3 nucleotides: TGTGCCAGCAGCTTATCAGGGGGAACTGAAGCTTTCTTT.

V and J are TRBV4-1 and TRBJ2-7; TRBD2 is a possible D gene (6 bases). V dropped 2 bases and J dropped 3 bases, with 14 bases sitting between them. Looked up from germline, CDR1 is MGHRA and CDR2 is YSYEKL. The CDR3 is 15 amino acids. The CDR3 DNA follows: TGCGCCAGCAGCCAATGGGACTCGGGTTTCTACGAGCAGTACTTC. As protein: CASSQWDSGFYEQYF.

The chain has TRBV6-5 and TRBJ2-2; the D is unclear. This CDR3 has 11 amino acids. CDR1 is MNHEY, CDR2 SVGAGI, per germline. The V gene lost 10 bases and the J gene lost 5 bases, with 8 bases spanning the gap. For the CDR3, the DNA is TGTGCCACTTTCGTGACCGGGGAGCTGTTTTTT. It encodes CATFVTGELFF.

J is TRBJ1-1 and V is TRBV29-1; D uncertain. The CDR3 has 11 residues. The V and J ends lost 6 bases and 9 bases respectively, with 14 bases between them. Germline V gene sequence: CDR1 SQVTM, CDR2 ANQGSEA. CDR3 bases: TGCAGCGTCGGAACTGGTGGGCAAGCTTTCTTT. Protein: CSVGTGGQAFF.

This chain connects TRBV9 to TRBJ2-5, with D unresolved. Germline CDR1 is SGDLS and CDR2 is YYNGEE. The CDR3 is 15 amino acids. V was trimmed by 0 bases and J by 5 bases, leaving 14 bases between them. DNA of the CDR3: TGTGCCAGCAGCGTAGGGTTGGCGTCCGGGGAGACCCAGTACTTC. Amino acid sequence: CASSVGLASGETQYF. The full variable domain, in which reference TRBV9 and TRBJ2-5 provide the parts outside the CDR3, is DSGVTQTPKHLITATGQRVTLRCSPRSGDLSVYWYQQSLDQGLQFLIQYYNGEERAKGNILERFSAQQFPDLHSELNLSSLELGDSALYFCASSVGLASGETQYFGPGTRLLVL.

The chain links TRBV6-9 to TRBJ2-7, with 12 bases fitting TRBD2. V dropped 6 bases and J dropped 7; count of bases not matched to a gene: 13. CDR1 and CDR2 from the germline V gene are MNHGY and SVAAGI. This CDR3 contains 16 residues. CDR3 amino acids: CASSRLAGEGRGEQYF. The CDR3 region has the DNA TGTGCCAGCAGCCGACTAGCGGGAGAGGGGCGGGGAGAGCAGTACTTC.

This chain links TRBV5-1 with TRBJ2-3, with 7 bases aligning to TRBD1. Germline CDR1 SGHRS, CDR2 YFSETQ. This CDR3 is 14 amino acids long. Unmatched junction bases numbered 7, after V lost 5 bases and J lost 4 bases. Written as DNA, the CDR3 is TGCGCCAGCAGTCACGACAGGGTCTCAGATACGCAGTATTTT. Its translation is CASSHDRVSDTQYF.

The genes are TRBV5-1 and TRBJ2-1, with TRBD1 matching over 10 bases. Germline loops: CDR1 SGHRS, CDR2 YFSETQ. This CDR3 region has 16 residues. The ends lost 4 bases at V and 5 bases at J; junction bases unmatched: 9. The CDR3 protein is CASSDGTGAMHNEQFF. CDR3 in DNA: TGCGCCAGCAGCGACGGGACAGGGGCCATGCACAATGAGCAGTTCTTC.

The chain links TRBV18 to TRBJ2-2; 8 bases are shared with TRBD2. Germline assignment: CDR1 KGHSH and CDR2 LQKENI. CDR3 length equals 16 residues. V dropped 5 bases and J dropped 1; count of bases not matched to a gene: 6. The CDR3 region is CASSSTSGQNTGELFF. DNA for the CDR3: TGTGCCAGCTCATCTACTAGCGGACAGAACACCGGGGAGCTGTTTTTT.